The entry below describes one T cell receptor beta chain. Source study methods: For nucleated cells, counts were estimated from reference gene primer amplification. Assay: immunoSEQ multiplex PCR; the TCRdb copy retains only in-frame clones and omits some. That table supplies the V and J calls and clone size; D and trimming were determined from the DNA. This sample has about 160,000 clones, with 80% to 90% found just once. The CDR3 has 15 amino acids. With 10 bases clipped from V and 0 bases from J, the junction kept 8 bases outside the gene matches. Germline-derived CDR1 and CDR2 are ENHRY and SYGVKD. This record belongs to a study of blood T cell repertoires in COVID-19. Overall study: Sample material is recorded as cDNA or gDNA derived from T cells, B-cell-depleted T cells, or PBMCs.

This sequence joins TRBV10-3 and TRBJ1-4, with 7 positions matching TRBD1. Sequencing was done on a sample of peripheral blood. This sequence was found in a woman aged 55-70 years who had recovered from COVID-19. The DNA for the CDR3 is TGTGCCACCACGGGACAGATTGCAACTAATGAAAAACTGTTTTTT. This sequence encodes CATTGQIATNEKLFF.